Here is one T cell receptor beta chain with its context. Its specificity is not known. The table came from immunoSEQ multiplex PCR; TCRdb's copy has only in-frame clones and leaves some out. The sample lists more than 150,000 clones, almost 95% occurring once. Trimming cost V 1 base and J 3 bases, with 6 bases left between them. Germline lookup yields CDR1 MDHEN and CDR2 SYDVKM. The CDR3 sequence is 13 residues long. The data stem from a study of T cell responses to AZD1222 COVID-19 vaccine. Notes on the study in general: Within unmutated variant regions lay the reported targets of nearly half of spike-specific TCRs. Repertoires were obtained only post-peak T cell response. Vaccination with two AZD1222 doses was followed by a rise in Spike-specific TCR breadth and depth. It should be noted that donors were predominantly white British and more often female, and clonal diversity was possibly underestimated.

The sequenced sample was peripheral blood, obtained on day 0 of AZD1222 vaccination. This TCR was recovered from an adult in good health. The chain has TRBV28 and TRBJ1-1; D ambiguous. CDR3 coding DNA: TGTGCCAGCAGTTTATTCGCAGACACTGAAGCTTTCTTT. Its protein product is CASSLFADTEAFF.